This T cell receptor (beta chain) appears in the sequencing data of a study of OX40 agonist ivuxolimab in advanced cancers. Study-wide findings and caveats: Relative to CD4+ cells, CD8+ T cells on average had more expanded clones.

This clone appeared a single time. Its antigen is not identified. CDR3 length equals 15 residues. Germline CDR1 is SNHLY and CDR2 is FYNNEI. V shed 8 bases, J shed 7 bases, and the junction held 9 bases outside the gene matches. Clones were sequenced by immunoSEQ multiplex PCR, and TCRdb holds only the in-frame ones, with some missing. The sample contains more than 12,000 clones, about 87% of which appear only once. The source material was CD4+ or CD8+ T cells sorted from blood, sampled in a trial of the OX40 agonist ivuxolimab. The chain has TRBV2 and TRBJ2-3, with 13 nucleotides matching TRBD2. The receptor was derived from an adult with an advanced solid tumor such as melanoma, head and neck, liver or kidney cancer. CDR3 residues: CASRGELAGGNTQYF. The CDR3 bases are TGTGCCAGCCGCGGTGAACTAGCGGGGGGGAATACGCAGTATTTT.